The 21 T cell receptor beta chains below were found in one sample sequenced in a study of T cells in tuberculosis. Clones were read by immunoSEQ multiplex PCR, and TCRdb kept only the in-frame ones, dropping some. The data show roughly 30,000 clones, with approximately 89% seen just once and 2% to 2.5% held by the top ten. Sequenced: PBMCs. The receptors here all came from a donor between 10 and 29 years old with latent tuberculosis or without tuberculosis infection.

This chain uses TRBV7-3 with TRBJ2-5, with D uncertain. Trimming took 0 bases from V and 5 from J, leaving 13 bases between them. Germline V gene sequence: CDR1 SGHTA, CDR2 FQGTGA. The CDR3 has 15 residues. CDR3 DNA sequence: TGTGCCAGCAGCTTAACCCCCGGGTCCTTGGAGACCCAGTACTTC. This translates into CASSLTPGSLETQYF. Supplemented by reference TRBV7-3 and TRBJ2-5, the full variable domain reads GAGVSQTPSNKVTEKGKYVELRCDPISGHTALYWYRQSLGQGPEFLIYFQGTGAADDSGLPNDRFFAVRPEGSVSTLKIQRTERGDSAVYLCASSLTPGSLETQYFGPGTRLLVL.

The chain recombines TRBV7-3 with TRBJ1-1; D is unclear. Trimming left V 2 bases short and J 2 bases short, with 6 bases between. The CDR3 totals 13 residues. CDR1 is SGHTA, CDR2 FQGTGA, per germline. CDR3 DNA sequence: TGTGCCAGCAGCTTAGAGGGAAACACTGAAGCTTTCTTT. This sequence encodes CASSLEGNTEAFF.

CDR3 in DNA: TGCGCCAGCAGCTTCGGACAGGGCACTGAAGCTTTCTTT. This sequence encodes CASSFGQGTEAFF. The V gene is TRBV5-1, the J gene TRBJ1-1; 8 bases line up with TRBD1. The CDR3 consists of 13 residues. The V gene's germline CDR1 is SGHRS and CDR2 YFSETQ. The junction had 1 base not matched to a gene; V was cut back by 2 bases and J by 4 bases.

J is TRBJ2-5 and V is TRBV6-5; 10 bases fit TRBD2. This CDR3 is 15 amino acids long. Germline V lookup: CDR1 MNHEY, CDR2 SVGAGI. The V segment lost 8 bases and the J segment 0 bases; nucleotides outside the gene matches: 6. CDR3 protein: CASPLAGDYQETQYF. The CDR3 coding sequence is TGTGCCAGCCCCCTAGCGGGGGATTACCAAGAGACCCAGTACTTC.

The chain couples TRBV4-3 to TRBJ2-5; 8 bases align to TRBD1. CDR3 length equals 14 residues. Germline loops: CDR1 LGHNA, CDR2 YSLEER. Losses at the gene ends were 0 bases for V and 7 bases for J; bases not matched to a gene: 4. The CDR3 DNA reads as TGCGCCAGCAGCCAAGAAGAACAGGGGGGGACCCAGTACTTC. Its protein product is CASSQEEQGGTQYF.

The chain combines TRBV4-3 with TRBJ2-2; 7 bases fit TRBD2. Losses at the gene ends were 0 bases for V and 3 bases for J; bases not matched to a gene: 4. The CDR3 has 16 residues. Germline lookup yields CDR1 LGHNA and CDR2 YSLEER. The CDR3 DNA sequence: TGCGCCAGCAGCCAAGATTTCGGGGGGTACACCGGGGAGCTGTTTTTT. The encoded protein is CASSQDFGGYTGELFF.

The chain employs TRBV4-1 and TRBJ2-7; the D gene is possibly TRBD2 (6 bases). Deletions cut 0 bases from V and 3 bases from J, with 18 bases between. Germline V CDR1 and CDR2: MGHRA, YSYEKL. This CDR3 is built from 17 residues. The CDR3 sequence: CASSQDPLPGEDYEQYF. The CDR3 nucleotides are TGCGCCAGCAGCCAAGATCCCCTCCCGGGAGAAGACTACGAGCAGTACTTC.

This rearrangement joins TRBV6-5 to TRBJ1-2, with TRBD1 matching 9 bases. CDR1 is MNHEY, CDR2 SVGAGI, per germline. J gave up 7 bases and V 5 bases, and 11 bases lay outside the gene matches. The CDR3 is 15 residues long. CDR3 sequence reads: CASSRDRVGVSGYTF. CDR3 DNA sequence: TGTGCCAGCAGTCGGGACAGGGTGGGGGTTTCTGGCTACACCTTC.

This chain connects TRBV4-1 to TRBJ2-7, with 10 bases aligning to TRBD1. V trimming: 4 bases; J trimming: 2 bases; junction bases outside the gene matches: 5. Germline V gives CDR1 MGHRA, CDR2 YSYEKL. CDR3 length equals 15 residues. The CDR3 sequence: CASSPRTGGPYEQYF. CDR3 DNA sequence: TGCGCCAGCAGCCCGAGGACAGGGGGTCCCTACGAGCAGTACTTC.

This clone occurred once. The rearrangement uses TRBV27 and TRBJ2-3; the match to TRBD2 covers 11 bases. In germline, CDR1 is MNHEY, CDR2 SMNVEV (reference sequence). Losses at the gene ends were 5 bases for V and 1 base for J; bases not matched to a gene: 14. CDR3 length: 19 amino acids. CDR3: CASSHPRLAGSLGTDTQYF. CDR3 DNA sequence: TGTGCCAGCAGTCATCCGCGACTAGCGGGATCGTTGGGCACAGATACGCAGTATTTT.

The chain carries TRBV7-2 and TRBJ2-7; a possible D gene is TRBD2 (6 bases). Trimming shortened V by 1 base and J by 7 bases, and 14 bases separated the two germline ends. This CDR3 has 14 residues. Germline loops: CDR1 SGHTA, CDR2 FQGNSA. CDR3 bases: TGTGCCAGCAGCTTAGGTGGCAGGGCGGGGGAGCAGTACTTC. Translating it yields CASSLGGRAGEQYF. The full variable domain, with the rest looked up from reference TRBV7-2 and TRBJ2-7, is GAGVSQSPSNKVTEKGKDVELRCDPISGHTALYWYRQSLGQGLEFLIYFQGNSAPDKSGLPSDRFSAERTGGSVSTLTIQRTQQEDSAVYLCASSLGGRAGEQYFGPGTRLTVT.

The J gene is TRBJ1-1, the V gene TRBV2; D might be TRBD1 (5 bases). This CDR3 has 15 amino acids. Germline V gene data show CDR1 as SNHLY and CDR2 as FYNNEI. Trimming stripped 2 bases from V and 0 bases from J, with 10 bases between. In DNA form, the CDR3 reads TGTGCCAGCAGTGAATATCAGGGATTGAACACTGAAGCTTTCTTT. Encoded protein: CASSEYQGLNTEAFF.

This clone appeared a few times. J is TRBJ2-7 and V is TRBV5-6, with TRBD1 matching over 9 bases. The V segment lost 4 bases and the J segment 3 bases; nucleotides outside the gene matches: 8. Germline V lookup: CDR1 SGHDT, CDR2 YYEEEE. This CDR3 spans 15 amino acids. The CDR3 protein is CASSPTGGPDYEQYF. CDR3 DNA sequence: TGTGCCAGCAGCCCAACAGGGGGCCCTGACTACGAGCAGTACTTC.

V and J are TRBV6-5 and TRBJ1-2; no reliable D call. The germline V gene encodes CDR1 MNHEY and CDR2 SVGAGI. This CDR3 contains 14 residues. Deletions cut 6 bases from V and 1 base from J, with 12 bases between. Written as DNA, the CDR3 is TGTGCCAGCAGAGAGAGGAGACTTAACTATGGCTACACCTTC. It is translated as CASRERRLNYGYTF.

This chain connects TRBV30 to TRBJ2-2; weak D call: TRBD1 (6 bases). Per the germline V gene, CDR1 is GTSNPN and CDR2 is SVGIG (reference sequence). V was shortened by 4 bases and J by 0 bases, with 15 bases between the two germline ends. This CDR3 is built from 16 residues. CDR3 coding DNA: TGTGCCTGGACCGGAAACAGGGAACCGAACACCGGGGAGCTGTTTTTT. Translating gives CAWTGNREPNTGELFF. The entire variable domain, with the rest obtained from reference TRBV30 and TRBJ2-2, is as follows: SQTIHQWPATLVQPVGSPLSLECTVEGTSNPNLYWYRQAAGRGLQLLFYSVGIGQISSEVPQNLSASRPQDRQFILSSKKLLLSDSGFYLCAWTGNREPNTGELFFGEGSRLTVL.

Only one count was recorded for this clone. The V and J genes are TRBV29-1 and TRBJ2-7, with 8 bases fitting TRBD1. Germline CDR1 reads SQVTM; CDR2 reads ANQGSEA. The junction had 7 bases not matched to a gene; V was cut back by 4 bases and J by 2 bases. CDR3 length equals 14 residues. The CDR3 sequence: CSVVSDRAPYEQYF. The CDR3 DNA reads TGCAGCGTTGTATCGGACAGGGCTCCCTACGAGCAGTACTTC.

The genes are TRBV27 and TRBJ1-1; no firm D call. V lost 3 bases and J lost 1, with 6 bases in between. This CDR3 has 13 residues. Germline CDR1 reads MNHEY; CDR2 reads SMNVEV (reference sequence). The CDR3 DNA sequence: TGTGCCAGCAGTTTGAGGAAGAACACTGAAGCTTTCTTT. It yields the protein CASSLRKNTEAFF.

The gene calls are TRBV7-8 and TRBJ2-1; no definite D call. The germline gives CDR1 SGHVS, CDR2 FQNEAQ. V was pared by 0 bases and J by 2 bases, with 8 bases between. The CDR3 totals 15 residues. CDR3 sequence: CASSLAVATYNEQFF. The DNA for the CDR3 is TGTGCCAGCAGCTTAGCAGTGGCCACCTACAATGAGCAGTTCTTC.

The chain joins TRBV5-4 to TRBJ1-1, with no clear D. V dropped 1 base and J dropped 6 bases, with 13 bases sitting between them. This CDR3 has 14 amino acids. The germline gives CDR1 SGHNT, CDR2 YYREEE (reference sequence). For the CDR3, the DNA is TGTGCCAGCAGCTTGAGAGGGAGTTTGGCTGAAGCTTTCTTT. Protein product: CASSLRGSLAEAFF. Looking up the rest from reference TRBV5-4 and TRBJ1-1 gives the full variable domain: ETGVTQSPTHLIKTRGQQVTLRCSSQSGHNTVSWYQQALGQGPQFIFQYYREEENGRGNFPPRFSGLQFPNYSSELNVNALELDDSALYLCASSLRGSLAEAFFGQGTRLTVV.

This chain uses TRBV19 with TRBJ1-5; TRBD1 might be the D (5 bases). The V end was cut by 5 bases, the J end by 6 bases, with 11 bases between. The CDR3 consists of 13 residues. Germline loops: CDR1 LNHDA, CDR2 SQIVND (reference sequence). CDR3 nucleotide sequence: TGTGCCAGTAGTTTTGGCGGGGGTCAGCCCCAGCATTTT. This encodes CASSFGGGQPQHF.

V usage is TRBV5-6 and J usage is TRBJ1-3; tentatively, D is TRBD1 (6 bases). V lost 4 bases and J lost 2, with 10 bases in between. Germline CDR1 reads SGHDT; CDR2 reads YYEEEE. This CDR3 spans 14 amino acids. The CDR3 DNA follows: TGTGCCAGCAGCCGCGACAGGACTGGAAACACCATATATTTT. This encodes CASSRDRTGNTIYF.